In its sample, the clone carrying this TCR beta chain was seen a few times. Its antigen is currently unknown. These data originate in a study of beta chain features in type 1 diabetes. Study-level background: On cell yields, gender and age, patients and healthy donors were similar.

Overall study results and limits: TCRB repertoires of naive, central memory and Treg cells appeared more similar among patients than among healthy donors. People with Type 1 diabetes carried modestly yet significantly shorter TCRB CDR3s in all four CD4+ subsets.

Germline V lookup: CDR1 LNHNV, CDR2 YYDKDF (reference sequence). The CDR3 totals 16 residues. Between the trimmed V and J ends, which lost 1 base and 8 bases, there was a span of 18 bases. Every isolated RNA sample was fully reverse transcribed, so sequencing captured expressed TCRB transcripts. Naive, central memory and regulatory T cell samples averaged about 3.6 million immunoSEQ reads each. Assay: immunoSEQ multiplex PCR; the TCRdb copy retains only in-frame clones and omits some. Of 450,000 to 550,000 clones in the sample, approximately 30% were seen once. This sequence was found in a man younger than 35 in good health. The sequencing input was naive CD4+ T cells from blood. The chain joins TRBV15 to TRBJ2-1; maybe TRBD2 (5 bases). CDR3 in amino acids: CATSRAKPGPRDEQFF. CDR3 sequence (DNA): TGTGCCACCAGCAGAGCGAAGCCGGGTCCGAGGGATGAGCAGTTCTTC. The full variable domain, with the rest looked up from reference TRBV15 and TRBJ2-1, is DAMVIQNPRYQVTQFGKPVTLSCSQTLNHNVMYWYQQKSSQAPKLLFHYYDKDFNNEADTPDNFQSRRPNTSFCFLDIRSPGLGDTAMYLCATSRAKPGPRDEQFFGPGTRLTVL.